Listed below are T cell receptor beta chains from one sample, sequenced in a study of T cell changes during pregnancy in multiple sclerosis. Produced via immunoSEQ multiplex PCR; TCRdb's table is partial and in-frame only. The sample holds tens of thousands of clones, about 90% seen once. Sequenced here: peripheral blood, sampled in the second trimester of pregnancy. These receptors all stem from a female donor in good health, enrolled as a control in a pregnancy study. Both conserved end residues are part of each CDR3. The D gene is left open where the match is weak. Size is omitted from some rows. Given values are once, few, many or a class for expanded clones.

CASSLAGLAGITDTQYF,TGTGCCAGCAGCTTAGCGGGACTAGCGGGGATCACAGATACGCAGTATTTT,TRBV7-9,TRBJ2-3,TRBD2,17,NA
CASRGQPQETQYF,TGCGCCAGCAGGGGACAGCCACAAGAGACCCAGTACTTC,TRBV5-1,TRBJ2-5,TRBD1,13,NA
CASGPGQTPYEQYF,TGTGCCAGTGGGCCAGGCCAGACACCCTACGAGCAGTACTTC,TRBV6-5,TRBJ2-7,NA,14,NA
CASSSSGGATRQYF,TGTGCCAGCAGCTCTAGCGGAGGGGCTACGAGGCAGTATTTT,TRBV4-2,TRBJ2-3,TRBD2,14,once
CASSRGQGGYEQYF,TGCGCCAGCAGCAGGGGACAGGGGGGCTACGAGCAGTACTTC,TRBV5-1,TRBJ2-7,TRBD1,14,once
CASSLAGAPNYGYTF,TGTGCCAGCAGTTTGGCGGGGGCCCCTAACTATGGCTACACCTTC,TRBV6-1,TRBJ1-2,NA,15,NA
CASSYDRGMNGYTF,TGTGCCAGCAGTTATGACAGGGGGATGAACGGCTACACCTTC,TRBV6-6,TRBJ1-2,TRBD1,14,NA
CASTPQGLITDTQYF,TGTGCCTCCACCCCCCAGGGATTGATCACAGATACGCAGTATTTT,TRBV2,TRBJ2-3,NA,15,NA
CASSVAGDGYTF,TGTGCCAGCAGTGTGGCAGGGGATGGCTACACCTTC,TRBV7-9,TRBJ1-2,NA,12,once
CASSRSGTGGNEQFF,TGTGCCAGCAGTCGCTCCGGGACCGGAGGGAATGAGCAGTTCTTC,TRBV6-5,TRBJ2-1,NA,15,NA
CASRQGSGSGNTIYF,TGCGCCAGCAGACAGGGTTCGGGCTCTGGAAACACCATATATTTT,TRBV4-3,TRBJ1-3,NA,15,NA
CASSLLDRVLRGYTF,TGTGCCAGCAGCTTGCTGGACAGGGTCCTTAGGGGCTACACCTTC,TRBV5-8,TRBJ1-2,TRBD1,15,NA
CASSTSTGSRFGYTF,TGTGCCAGCAGTACCTCGACAGGAAGTCGTTTTGGCTACACCTTC,TRBV6-5,TRBJ1-2,NA,15,NA
CASSYSLAGQPQHF,TGTGCCAGCAGTTACTCGTTGGCGGGGCAGCCCCAGCATTTT,TRBV6-6,TRBJ1-5,NA,14,once
CASSPESGDQPQHF,TGTGCCAGCAGCCCAGAATCGGGGGATCAGCCCCAGCATTTT,TRBV2,TRBJ1-5,NA,14,NA
CASSTMGGQGSYNEQFF,TGTGCCAGTAGTACTATGGGCGGACAGGGCTCCTACAATGAGCAGTTCTTC,TRBV19,TRBJ2-1,TRBD1,17,NA
CASSPGGKREGGYTF,TGTGCCAGCTCACCAGGGGGCAAGAGGGAAGGTGGCTACACCTTC,TRBV18,TRBJ1-2,NA,15,once
CASKRPGLASNEQFF,TGTGCCAGCAAGCGCCCGGGACTAGCGAGCAATGAGCAGTTCTTC,TRBV28,TRBJ2-1,TRBD2,15,NA
CASSYASGGYNEQFF,TGTGCCAGCAGTTACGCCAGCGGGGGGTACAATGAGCAGTTCTTC,TRBV6-5,TRBJ2-1,TRBD2,15,NA
CASSVGGPSYEQYF,TGTGCCAGCAGCGTAGGAGGGCCCTCCTACGAGCAGTACTTC,TRBV9,TRBJ2-7,NA,14,NA
CASSSWGGWHTEAFF,TGTGCCAGCAGCTCCTGGGGAGGGTGGCACACTGAAGCTTTCTTT,TRBV7-6,TRBJ1-1,NA,15,NA
CASSLALAGGMETQYF,TGTGCCAGCAGCTTAGCTCTTGCGGGGGGGATGGAGACCCAGTACTTC,TRBV7-2,TRBJ2-5,TRBD2,16,NA
CASSSYGETQYF,TGTGCCAGTAGTAGTTATGGCGAGACCCAGTACTTC,TRBV19,TRBJ2-5,NA,12,NA
CATSRVGTGITDTQYF,TGTGCCACCAGCAGAGTCGGGACAGGTATAACAGATACGCAGTATTTT,TRBV15,TRBJ2-3,TRBD1,16,NA
CASNPDSSYEQYF,TGTGCCAGCAACCCGGACAGCTCCTACGAGCAGTACTTC,TRBV6-6,TRBJ2-7,NA,13,NA
CASSQGAARGRDEQYF,TGCGCCAGCAGCCAAGGGGCAGCCCGAGGGCGCGACGAGCAGTACTTC,TRBV4-1,TRBJ2-7,NA,16,NA